This entry is about one T cell receptor (beta chain). Its antigen is unidentified. These data originate in a study of cytomegalovirus exposure and HLA in healthy donors. Study-wide results and caveats: Presence/absence analyses assumed roughly uniform sequencing depth across donors, which may not hold.

CDR1 and CDR2 (germline): MNHNS, SASEGT. CDR3 size: 15 residues. V lost 3 bases to trimming and J lost 6 bases, with 17 bases between them. Both 60 Vbeta primers and 13 Jbeta primers went into the PCR. Assay used: immunoSEQ multiplex PCR; TCRdb lists only in-frame clones, some missing. The sample lists fewer than 150,000 clones; 79% were seen once. This receptor was identified in a man aged 40-55 years in good health and CMV-seropositive. The sample was PBMCs. The J gene is TRBJ1-2, the V gene TRBV6-1; TRBD1 might be the D (5 bases). The CDR3 nucleotides read TGTGCCAGCAGTGATAGGACAAAGAGCCCCCATGGCTACACCTTC. Its translation is CASSDRTKSPHGYTF.